This note documents a single T cell receptor beta chain sequence. Using immunoSEQ multiplex PCR, the repertoire was profiled, and TCRdb retains in-frame clones only, with some absent. The top ten clones hold about 0.82% of a sample with 90,000 to 100,000 clones, about 85% of them seen once. The data are from a study of OX40 agonist ivuxolimab in advanced cancers. For the study at large: The dose of intravenous ivuxolimab that patients received every 2 weeks ranged from 0.01 to 10 mg/kg.

The CDR3 covers 13 residues. V was trimmed by 3 bases and J by 0 bases, leaving 7 bases between them. CDR1 is SQVTM and CDR2 is ANQGSEA in the germline V gene. The chain has TRBV29-1 and TRBJ2-3; D possibly corresponds to TRBD1 (5 bases). The sequencing used CD4+ or CD8+ T cells sorted from blood, collected in a trial of the OX40 agonist ivuxolimab. The sequence derives from an adult with an advanced solid tumor such as melanoma, head and neck, liver or kidney cancer. For the CDR3, the DNA is TGCAGCGTTGATGCAGGGAGCACAGATACGCAGTATTTT. Its translation is CSVDAGSTDTQYF.